A selection of T cell receptor beta chains follows, all from one sample in a study of identical twins. A single record per CDR3 protein comes from TCRdb applying MiXCR to the 5' RACE reads. The sample includes 400,000 to 500,000 distinct CDR3 sequences, under 20% of them seen just once. The sequenced material came from naive T cells sorted from blood. The origin of the receptors is a man between 50 and 59 years old in good health. CDR3s include the opening cysteine and the closing phenylalanine or tryptophan. Fields, in order: D gene, V gene, J gene, clone size, CDR3 protein, CDR3 DNA. D genes are given only for firm matches. Not every row has a clone size; where given, it reads once, few, many or a size class.

>NA|TRBV18|TRBJ2-7|NA
CASSPPEAGVYEQYF
TGTGCCAGCTCACCACCGGAAGCAGGGGTCTACGAGCAGTACTTC
>NA|TRBV10-3|TRBJ2-3|many
CAITPGDTDTQYF
TGTGCCATCACACCAGGGGACACAGATACGCAGTATTTT
>TRBD2|TRBV18|TRBJ2-1|few
CASANQPGGSYNEQFF
TGTGCCAGCGCAAACCAACCGGGGGGCTCCTACAATGAGCAGTTCTTC
>TRBD2|TRBV20-1|TRBJ2-1|NA
CSTTGTSGIYEQFF
TGCAGTACGACCGGGACTAGCGGGATCTATGAGCAGTTCTTC
>NA|TRBV29-1|TRBJ2-7|many
CSVAPAGSRYEQYF
TGCAGCGTGGCCCCGGCAGGGAGTCGATACGAGCAGTACTTC
>TRBD2|TRBV6-5|TRBJ2-7|NA
CASSWTSGGLSSYEQYF
TGTGCCAGCAGTTGGACTAGCGGGGGCCTGAGCTCCTACGAGCAGTACTTC
>NA|TRBV12-3/TRBV12-4|TRBJ1-1|NA
CASSPRPVNTEAFF
TGTGCCAGCAGTCCTCGACCGGTTAACACTGAAGCTTTCTTT
>TRBD2|TRBV6-5|TRBJ2-2|many
CASSSLAGSGELFF
TGTGCCAGCAGTTCTCTAGCGGGGTCCGGGGAGCTGTTTTTT
>TRBD2|TRBV20-1|TRBJ2-3|NA
CSAATAGTSGRIDTQYF
TGCAGTGCCGCGACAGCCGGGACTAGCGGGAGGATAGATACGCAGTATTTT
>NA|TRBV30|TRBJ1-1|many
CASWGGWTEAFF
TGTGCCTCGTGGGGGGGATGGACTGAAGCTTTCTTT
>TRBD2|TRBV12-3/TRBV12-4|TRBJ2-7|few
CASRSSGGAYEQYF
TGTGCCAGCAGGAGTAGCGGGGGGGCCTACGAGCAGTACTTC
>NA|TRBV13|TRBJ2-3|few
CASSAPGGKADTQYF
TGTGCCAGCAGTGCCCCAGGGGGGAAGGCCGATACGCAGTATTTT
>TRBD1|TRBV29-1|TRBJ1-1|NA
CSIRQGGETEAFF
TGCAGCATAAGACAGGGTGGTGAGACTGAAGCTTTCTTT
>NA|TRBV18|TRBJ2-3|many
CASANTRPRVTDTQYF
TGTGCCAGCGCCAACACCCGCCCCCGGGTTACAGATACGCAGTATTTT
>TRBD1|TRBV7-2|TRBJ1-1|many
CASSLAGTGTTEAFF
TGTGCCAGCAGCTTAGCCGGGACAGGGACCACTGAAGCTTTCTTT
>NA|TRBV7-9|TRBJ2-1|many
CASSLSGNEQFF
TGCGCCAGCAGCTTGAGCGGGAATGAGCAGTTCTTC